This TCR beta chain stems from a study of T-cell reconstitution after alpha-beta-depleted transplantation in children. CDR3 length equals 16 residues. Trimming stripped 6 bases from V and 4 bases from J, with 21 bases between. Germline V CDR1 and CDR2: SGHDN, FVKESK. The library targeted TCRbeta and was prepared with unique molecular identifiers. TCRdb itself ran the PCR reads through MiXCR, one entry per CDR3 protein. The data show more than 550,000 distinct CDR3 sequences, with under 12% seen just once and less than 5% held by the top ten. Sample: PBMCs from the stem cell graft donor, taken from the stem cell graft. The clonotype originates from a human donor who donated a stem cell graft to a child with acute myeloid leukemia. This chain uses TRBV14 with TRBJ2-5, with D maybe TRBD1 (5 bases). The CDR3 DNA reads as TGTGCCAGCAGAGGAGACTCCAGGGCCTGGGGAGAGACCCAGTACTTC. Encoded protein: CASRGDSRAWGETQYF.